A single TCR beta chain is shown here with its context. These data originate in a study of blood T cell repertoires in COVID-19. After removal of 5 bases from V and 5 bases from J, the junction contained 9 bases not matched to a gene. The CDR3 runs 17 residues. Germline V gives CDR1 LGHNA, CDR2 YNFKEQ. TCRdb's table, derived via immunoSEQ multiplex PCR, lists solely in-frame clones and lacks some. The sample carries about 80,000 clones, 85% recorded once. The specimen sequenced was peripheral blood. The origin of this receptor is a man aged 50-60 years with COVID-19, enrolled during active disease. The genes are TRBV4-2 and TRBJ2-2; 12 positions match TRBD2. CDR3 coding DNA: TGTGCCAGCAGCGCCAGACTAGCGGGAGTTAAAACCGGGGAGCTGTTTTTT. This encodes CASSARLAGVKTGELFF.